Shown below are 9 T cell receptor beta chains from a single sample sequenced in a study of cytomegalovirus exposure and HLA in healthy donors. The PCR made use of 60 Vbeta and 13 Jbeta primers. Here immunoSEQ multiplex PCR was the method, and the copy in TCRdb shows in-frame clones only, minus some. The sample has approximately 190,000 clones, 82% seen once. Sample: PBMCs. The receptors here all came from a boy aged 2-9 years in good health and CMV-seronegative.

This clone was seen once. The chain uses TRBV6-6 and TRBJ1-1; perhaps TRBD1 as D (5 bases). CDR1 MNHNY and CDR2 SVGAGI come from the germline V gene (reference sequence). V lost 7 bases to trimming and J lost 1 base, with 19 bases between them. CDR3 length equals 16 residues. This chain's CDR3 is CASIRWPQGGNTEAFF. In DNA form, the CDR3 reads TGTGCCAGCATACGCTGGCCCCAGGGAGGGAACACTGAAGCTTTCTTT.

This clone is a singleton in its sample. CDR3 nucleotide sequence: TGTGCCAGCAGCTTTGGGACACTTTCCTACGAGCAGTACTTC. Translation: CASSFGTLSYEQYF. The V gene is TRBV5-4, the J gene TRBJ2-7; TRBD1 might be the D (6 bases). V was pared by 2 bases and J by 1 base, with 10 bases between. The CDR3 totals 14 residues. Germline CDR1 and CDR2: SGHNT and YYREEE (reference sequence).

This clone has a handful of counts. The chain uses TRBV11-2 and TRBJ2-3, with 8 bases that match TRBD1. The CDR3 spans 15 residues. The V and J ends lost 1 base and 7 bases, in that order; junction bases with no gene match: 7. Germline CDR1 and CDR2: SGHAT and FQNNGV. CDR3 coding DNA: TGTGCCAGCAGCTTAGCAGGGGGCGGTTCCAATACGCAGTATTTT. Protein: CASSLAGGGSNTQYF.

The chain recombines TRBV4-1 with TRBJ1-6; TRBD1 matches 9 bases. Germline loops: CDR1 MGHRA, CDR2 YSYEKL. Trimming cost V 4 bases and J 7 bases; bases outside gene matches: 11. The CDR3 totals 17 residues. The CDR3 nucleotides are TGCGCCAGCAGCCTGAACTCGGGACAGGGAAAAAATTCACCCCTCCACTTT. Translating it yields CASSLNSGQGKNSPLHF.

The V call is TRBV7-3, the J call TRBJ2-1; 10 nucleotides line up with TRBD1. Germline V gives CDR1 SGHTA, CDR2 FQGTGA. J gave up 7 bases and V 3 bases, and 0 bases lay outside the gene matches. The CDR3 runs to 13 residues. The CDR3 region is CASSLDRGNEQFF. In DNA, the CDR3 is TGTGCCAGCAGCTTGGACAGGGGGAATGAGCAGTTCTTC.

The V call is TRBV11-2, the J call TRBJ2-3; 9 bases align to TRBD2. Germline V gene sequence: CDR1 SGHAT, CDR2 FQNNGV. V dropped 3 bases and J dropped 5; count of bases not matched to a gene: 9. CDR3 length: 16 residues. Written as DNA, the CDR3 is TGTGCCAGCAGCTTGGAAGGCGGGGGGGTCAGAGATACGCAGTATTTT. This encodes CASSLEGGGVRDTQYF.

The chain is built from TRBV27 and TRBJ2-3, with TRBD2 identical over 9 bases. The CDR3 length is 15 residues. CDR1 MNHEY and CDR2 SMNVEV come from the germline V gene (reference sequence). V lost 2 bases, J lost 6 bases, and 6 bases stayed unmatched. CDR3 loop: CASSLGGGGADTQYF. In nucleotides, the CDR3 is TGTGCCAGCAGTTTAGGGGGCGGGGGGGCCGATACGCAGTATTTT.

This clone showed up just a few times. The chain has TRBV7-2 and TRBJ2-3, with 9 positions matching TRBD2. The germline V gene has CDR1 SGHTA and CDR2 FQGNSA. The V and J ends lost 5 bases and 3 bases, in that order; junction bases with no gene match: 9. The CDR3 contains 16 residues. This CDR3 is CASSLLSGGRTDTQYF. CDR3 sequence (DNA): TGTGCCAGCAGCCTACTAAGCGGGGGGCGAACAGATACGCAGTATTTT.

The genes are TRBV19 and TRBJ2-3, with D possibly being TRBD1 (6 bases). The ends were cut back, 6 bases at V and 2 bases at J, with 15 bases in the middle. The CDR3 is 15 amino acids. Germline V gene sequence: CDR1 LNHDA, CDR2 SQIVND (reference sequence). The CDR3 loop is CASSRDRPLTDTQYF. In DNA, the CDR3 is TGTGCCAGTAGCCGTGACAGGCCACTCACAGATACGCAGTATTTT.